This TCR beta chain emerged from a study of radiation and T cells in renal cell carcinoma. Produced via immunoSEQ multiplex PCR; TCRdb's table is partial and in-frame only. The sample yields some 150,000 clones, approximately 87% seen once. Described time point: baseline pretreatment blood. Noted treatment: 15 Gy SBRT to primary tumor, nephrectomy 4 weeks later. CDR1 is MNHEY and CDR2 is SVGAGI in the germline V gene. J gave up 1 base and V 2 bases, and 6 bases lay outside the gene matches. There are 16 residues in the CDR3. Sequenced material: blood, taken from a patient whose treatment included radiotherapy and nephrectomy. The chain has TRBV6-5 and TRBJ2-5, with 8 bases lining up with TRBD2. This TCR derives from a woman between 45 and 65 years old with renal cell carcinoma. The CDR3: CASSYGTSGTQETQYF. The CDR3 DNA is TGTGCCAGCAGTTACGGTACTAGCGGTACCCAAGAGACCCAGTACTTC.